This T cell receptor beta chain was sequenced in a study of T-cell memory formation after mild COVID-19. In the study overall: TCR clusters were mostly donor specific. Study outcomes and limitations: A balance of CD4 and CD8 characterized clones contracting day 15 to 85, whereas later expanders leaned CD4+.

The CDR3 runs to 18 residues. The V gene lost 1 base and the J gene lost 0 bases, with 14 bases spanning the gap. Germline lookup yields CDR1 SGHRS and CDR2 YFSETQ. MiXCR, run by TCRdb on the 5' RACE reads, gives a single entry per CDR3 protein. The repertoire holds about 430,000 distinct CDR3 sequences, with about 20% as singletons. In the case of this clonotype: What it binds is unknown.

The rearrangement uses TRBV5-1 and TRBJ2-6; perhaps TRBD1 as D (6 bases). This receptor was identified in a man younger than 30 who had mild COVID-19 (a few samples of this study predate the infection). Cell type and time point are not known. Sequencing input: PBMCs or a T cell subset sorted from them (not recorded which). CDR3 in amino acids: CASSLLTGKNSGANVLTF. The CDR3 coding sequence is TGCGCCAGCAGCTTGCTAACAGGGAAGAACTCTGGGGCCAACGTCCTGACTTTC.